Presented here are 15 T cell receptor beta chains from one specimen sequenced in a study of post-analysis software for immune sequencing data. Study-level findings and limits: Controls showed lower frequencies than patients for roughly five TRBV segments, and TRBV5-6, TRBV5-1 and TRBV20-1 were among these.

No antigens are known for them. TCR beta cDNA libraries included unique molecular identifiers. TCRdb re-derived calls from the PCR reads in MiXCR, one entry per CDR3 protein. The top ten hold more than 1.3% of the sample, which has around 180,000 distinct CDR3 sequences, about 29% seen once. What was sequenced was blood. These receptors all stem from a girl aged 5-17 years with multiple sclerosis.

This chain links TRBV3-1 with TRBJ1-2; 11 positions agree with TRBD1. The germline V gene encodes CDR1 LGHDT and CDR2 YNNKEL (reference sequence). Trimming cost V 4 bases and J 7 bases; bases outside gene matches: 5. There are 14 residues in the CDR3. CDR3 sequence (DNA): TGTGCCAGCAGCCTGGACAGGGGGCGAGGTGGCTACACCTTC. It specifies CASSLDRGRGGYTF.

This clonotype turned up a few times. V and J are TRBV7-6 and TRBJ2-1, with 7 positions matching TRBD1. Trimming took 5 bases from V and 2 from J; bases not matched to a gene: 6. Germline values: CDR1 SGHVS, CDR2 FNYEAQ. The CDR3 has 15 residues. CDR3 region: CASSPEGGAYNEQFF. CDR3 bases: TGTGCCAGCAGCCCGGAAGGGGGCGCCTACAATGAGCAGTTCTTC.

The chain employs TRBV20-1 and TRBJ1-2; tentative D call: TRBD1 (5 bases). The length of the CDR3 is 15 residues. V gave up 1 base and J gave up 2 bases, with 14 bases separating them. Germline V gene data show CDR1 as DFQATT and CDR2 as SNEGSKA (reference sequence). CDR3 bases: TGCAGTGCTAGAGGGGGCGACGGTAGAAACTATGGCTACACCTTC. It yields the protein CSARGGDGRNYGYTF.

This clonotype was detected only a few times. The genes are TRBV6-2 or TRBV6-3 and TRBJ2-5, with unresolved D. The closer fit of TRBJ2-7 to the DNA end suggests the J call may be wrong. CDR3 length: 14 amino acids. Germline lookup yields CDR1 MNHEY and CDR2 SVGEGT. For the CDR3, the DNA is TGTGCCAGCAGTTACGGGCAGGTCTATCGCGAGCAGTACTTC. Amino acid sequence: CASSYGQVYREQYF.

CDR3 loop: CASSQDRNEQFF. The DNA for the CDR3 is TGTGCCAGCAGCCAAGATAGGAATGAGCAGTTCTTC. The chain carries TRBV14 and TRBJ2-1; D gene unclear. The CDR3 covers 12 residues. Trimming removed 0 bases at V and 7 bases at J, with 4 bases between. The germline V gene has CDR1 SGHDN and CDR2 FVKESK.

This chain joins TRBV29-1 and TRBJ1-1; no clear D. The CDR3 has 12 amino acids. Germline loops: CDR1 SQVTM, CDR2 ANQGSEA. V shed 4 bases and J shed 4 bases, with 10 bases lying between them. CDR3 protein: CSVGIGSTEAFF. CDR3 coding DNA: TGCAGCGTTGGTATAGGGAGCACTGAAGCTTTCTTT.

The table lists this clonotype with a few counts. V is TRBV3-1 and J is TRBJ2-7, with 9 bases lining up with TRBD2. Per germline, CDR1 LGHDT and CDR2 YNNKEL (reference sequence). This CDR3 is 16 amino acids long. V dropped 1 base and J dropped 4; count of bases not matched to a gene: 8. CDR3 sequence: CASSQGMAGGLYEQYF. Here the CDR3 DNA reads TGTGCCAGCAGCCAAGGGATGGCGGGAGGGCTATACGAGCAGTACTTC.

As concerns this clonotype: This could be a read error, since a much larger clone is one nucleotide away. This chain uses TRBV7-8 with TRBJ2-5; TRBD1 matches at 8 bases. CDR3 length: 16 amino acids. Trimming cost V 5 bases and J 5 bases; bases outside gene matches: 13. CDR1 is SGHVS and CDR2 is FQNEAQ in the germline V gene. CDR3 in amino acids: CASSPRVQGGSETQYF. As DNA, the CDR3 is TGTGCCAGCAGCCCTAGGGTACAGGGGGGTAGTGAGACCCAGTACTTC.

The V call is TRBV12-3 or TRBV12-4, the J call TRBJ2-1; perhaps TRBD1 as D (5 bases). The CDR3 covers 16 residues. V lost 7 bases and J lost 0, with 16 bases in between. This CDR3 reads CASIPQGGVSYNEQFF. Here the CDR3 DNA reads TGTGCCAGCATTCCCCAGGGCGGTGTCTCCTACAATGAGCAGTTCTTC.

In the case of this clonotype: Relative to the germline gene, one junction end is altered; a read error may explain this. J is TRBJ1-1 and V is TRBV5-1, with a possible D match to TRBD1 (6 bases). Germline values: CDR1 SGHRS, CDR2 YFSETQ. The CDR3 consists of 13 residues. CDR3 amino acids: CAGSRAGVTEAFF. The CDR3 nucleotides are TGCGCCGGCAGCCGGGCAGGGGTCACTGAAGCTTTCTTT.

This clonotype appeared a single time. The chain has TRBV12-3 or TRBV12-4 and TRBJ2-2; D not resolved. The CDR3 runs 14 residues. V lost 10 bases and J lost 4, with 16 bases in between. The CDR3 loop is CATPSVLPTGELFF. The CDR3 bases are TGTGCCACCCCTTCAGTGCTCCCCACCGGGGAGCTGTTTTTT.

In this sample, this clonotype turned up a few times. The J gene is TRBJ2-1, the V gene TRBV3-1; D is uncertain. Looked up from germline, CDR1 is LGHDT and CDR2 is YNNKEL (reference sequence). Trimming left V 4 bases short and J 6 bases short, with 13 bases between. The CDR3 has 14 residues. DNA for the CDR3: TGTGCCAGCAGCCTCCTTATGTCGGTCAATGAGCAGTTCTTC. It yields the protein CASSLLMSVNEQFF.

The J gene is TRBJ2-7, the V gene TRBV5-1, with D maybe TRBD1 (5 bases). CDR1 is SGHRS and CDR2 is YFSETQ in the germline V gene. CDR3 size: 15 residues. Between the trimmed V and J ends, which lost 4 bases and 2 bases, there was a span of 16 bases. This CDR3 is CASSIITGNTYEQYF. The CDR3, as DNA: TGCGCCAGCAGCATAATTACAGGAAATACCTACGAGCAGTACTTC.

The V gene is TRBV20-1, the J gene TRBJ2-1; 7 positions agree with TRBD1. Germline CDR1 DFQATT, CDR2 SNEGSKA (reference sequence). The V and J ends lost 3 bases and 6 bases, in that order; junction bases with no gene match: 8. This CDR3 is built from 14 residues. CDR3 in amino acids: CSARDDRAGNEQFF. CDR3 DNA sequence: TGCAGTGCTAGGGACGACAGGGCCGGCAATGAGCAGTTCTTC.

This rearrangement joins TRBV7-8 to TRBJ1-1; D is ambiguous. The CDR3 spans 14 residues. The V and J ends lost 1 base and 1 base respectively, with 7 bases between them. Germline CDR1 is SGHVS and CDR2 is FQNEAQ. This CDR3 is CASSLDGPNTEAFF. In nucleotides, the CDR3 is TGTGCCAGCAGCTTAGACGGCCCGAACACTGAAGCTTTCTTT.